This TCR beta chain was found in a study of tumor-infiltrating lymphocytes in primary liver carcinoma. CDR1 MNHNS and CDR2 SASEGT come from the germline V gene. The CDR3 contains 16 residues. The V and J ends lost 5 bases and 2 bases, in that order; junction bases with no gene match: 10. The researchers obtained blood RNA from unsorted whole blood and also extracted germline DNA. Prior to the surgical procedure, around 4.3 milliliters of peripheral blood were collected. Making TCR beta cDNA involved roughly 0.55 ug total RNA and a constant-region primer. Three nested multiplex PCR rounds of slightly modified ARM-PCR generated TCR beta libraries. Primers for the first two PCR rounds were TRBV1-TRBV30 forward primers and a C-beta reverse primer (about 11 cycles per round). TCRdb processed the multiplex PCR reads anew with MiXCR; each CDR3 protein has one entry. The table has approximately 300,000 distinct CDR3 sequences, over 55% seen once; the top ten hold 9% to 10%.

At least ten counts were recorded for this clonotype. Sequenced: peripheral blood. The chain uses TRBV6-1 and TRBJ2-3; TRBD2 agrees at 7 bases. This TCR was recovered from a man aged 35 to 55 with primary liver carcinoma and hepatitis B virus infection. The CDR3 bases are TGTGCCAGCAGTCGGACCGGGACTACTCACACAGATACGCAGTATTTT. Translating it yields CASSRTGTTHTDTQYF.